These 26 T cell receptor beta chains came from one sample sequenced in a study of molecular identifiers for immune sequencing clone quantification. One entry per CDR3 protein, called by TCRdb with MiXCR from the PCR reads. The sample records over 600,000 distinct CDR3 sequences, 20% being singletons. Material: naive CD8+ T cells from blood, with Jurkat cell RNA spiked in. Described subset: FACS-sorted CD8+CD4-CCR7+CD45RA+ naive T cells. The source is a human donor in good health. Some libraries in this study had Jurkat cell RNA spiked in.

As concerns this clonotype: An end of the junction differs from the germline gene, which may be a read error. This chain uses TRBV19 with TRBJ2-3; D uncertain. Germline CDR1 is LNHDA and CDR2 is SQIVND (reference sequence). The CDR3 has 12 residues. The CDR3 loop is CACSVGTDTQYF. In DNA form, the CDR3 reads TGTGCCTGTAGTGTGGGGACAGATACGCAGTATTTT.

The gene calls are TRBV10-2 and TRBJ1-2; no clear D gene. Trimming took 8 bases from V and 3 from J, leaving 10 bases between them. Germline CDR1 reads WSHSY; CDR2 reads SAAADI. The CDR3 is 12 amino acids. The CDR3 loop is CASLDGDYGYTF. CDR3 nucleotides: TGCGCCAGCTTGGACGGAGACTATGGCTACACCTTC.

The table lists this clonotype with a few counts. The chain joins TRBV9 to TRBJ2-7; D is undetermined. This CDR3 is built from 14 residues. V was clipped by 2 bases and J by 0 bases, with 9 bases between them. CDR1 and CDR2 (germline): SGDLS, YYNGEE. The CDR3 loop is CASSVGWGSYEQYF. DNA of the CDR3: TGTGCCAGCAGCGTGGGGTGGGGCTCCTACGAGCAGTACTTC.

This clonotype was observed a few times. The chain employs TRBV3-1 and TRBJ2-3; 13 nucleotides line up with TRBD2. Per the germline V gene, CDR1 is LGHDT and CDR2 is YNNKEL (reference sequence). V gave up 4 bases and J gave up 2 bases; unmatched junction bases: 12. The CDR3 covers 19 residues. CDR3 amino acids: CASSRFNIGLAGATDTQYF. The CDR3 DNA reads as TGTGCCAGCAGCCGTTTTAATATAGGACTAGCGGGGGCCACAGATACGCAGTATTTT.

This clonotype was counted ten times or more. The gene calls are TRBV6-1 and TRBJ1-1; TRBD1 matches 11 bases. This CDR3 region has 14 residues. The V segment lost 6 bases and the J segment 8 bases; nucleotides outside the gene matches: 8. CDR1 and CDR2 from the germline V gene are MNHNS and SASEGT. The CDR3 here is CASRPGQGAGEAFF. Here the CDR3 DNA reads TGTGCCAGCAGGCCAGGACAGGGGGCGGGGGAAGCTTTCTTT.

This clonotype was recorded at least ten times. V is TRBV20-1 and J is TRBJ2-3, with 9 positions matching TRBD2. Germline CDR1 DFQATT, CDR2 SNEGSKA (reference sequence). The CDR3 loop spans 16 amino acids. Trimming took 2 bases from V and 2 from J; bases not matched to a gene: 8. CDR3 loop: CSARPFPSGATDTQYF. CDR3 coding DNA: TGCAGTGCTAGACCCTTTCCTAGCGGGGCCACAGATACGCAGTATTTT.

This clonotype showed up just a few times. The chain recombines TRBV19 with TRBJ1-6; D not certain. V lost 3 bases and J 7 bases, leaving 4 bases between the germline ends. The CDR3 length is 12 residues. Germline lookup yields CDR1 LNHDA and CDR2 SQIVND (reference sequence). CDR3 region: CASSMGNSPLHF. The CDR3 DNA sequence: TGTGCCAGTAGTATGGGGAATTCACCCCTCCACTTT.

The rearrangement joins TRBV7-2 to TRBJ2-7; unclear D gene. This CDR3 has 15 residues. V lost 1 base and J 1 base, leaving 11 bases between the germline ends. Germline V gene lookup returns CDR1 SGHTA and CDR2 FQGNSA. As DNA, the CDR3 is TGTGCCAGCAGCTTAGATGGCGACGAGTCCTACGAGCAGTACTTC. This translates into CASSLDGDESYEQYF.

This clonotype has more than one count but fewer than ten. A much larger clone differs by one base, so this may be a read error. The V and J genes are TRBV20-1 and TRBJ2-7; D is unclear. The CDR3 has 13 amino acids. Looked up from germline, CDR1 is DFQATT and CDR2 is SNEGSKA (reference sequence). V was trimmed by 3 bases and J by 2 bases, leaving 11 bases between them. The CDR3 loop reads CSASSTSTYEQYF. CDR3 bases: TGCAGTGCTAGCAGCACTTCCACCTACGAGCAGTACTTC.

The chain carries TRBV20-1 and TRBJ2-7; TRBD1 might be the D (6 bases). The CDR3 sequence is 14 residues long. The V end was cut by 6 bases, the J end by 2 bases, with 17 bases between. Germline CDR1 and CDR2: DFQATT and SNEGSKA (reference sequence). CDR3 sequence (DNA): TGCAGTGCCGAACCCCAGGGGATCCCCTACGAGCAGTACTTC. This sequence encodes CSAEPQGIPYEQYF.

The V call is TRBV29-1, the J call TRBJ2-3, with 8 positions matching TRBD1. The CDR3 is made up of 13 amino acids. Germline assignment: CDR1 SQVTM and CDR2 ANQGSEA. J gave up 10 bases and V 4 bases, and 10 bases lay outside the gene matches. As DNA, the CDR3 is TGCAGCGTTGTTTCAGGGGGCCTGGACGCGCAGTATTTT. Amino acid sequence: CSVVSGGLDAQYF.

To note about this clonotype: One end of the junction fails to match germline, which may point to a read error. This chain links TRBV6-2 or TRBV6-3 with TRBJ1-1; D is undetermined. The CDR3 loop spans 11 amino acids. Germline V lookup: CDR1 MNHEY, CDR2 SVGEGT. The CDR3 bases are TGTGCCAGCAGGCGGAACACTGGAGCTTTCTTT. It is translated as CASRRNTGAFF.

Concerning this clonotype itself: This may be a read error, as it is one base from a much larger clone. J is TRBJ1-5 and V is TRBV7-8, with D perhaps TRBD1 (5 bases). The CDR3 consists of 14 residues. Germline CDR1 is SGHVS and CDR2 is FQNEAQ. The V end lost 4 bases, the J end lost 4 bases, and 11 bases lay between the germline ends. CDR3 nucleotide sequence: TGTGCCAGCAGCTCGAGACAGCCTAATCAGCCCCAGCATTTT. This gives the protein CASSSRQPNQPQHF.

This clonotype came up a few times. This rearrangement joins TRBV27 to TRBJ2-7, with no clear D. The V end lost 4 bases, the J end lost 6 bases, and 16 bases lay between the germline ends. The germline V gene encodes CDR1 MNHEY and CDR2 SMNVEV (reference sequence). The CDR3 sequence is 14 residues long. The CDR3 sequence is CASSYAPTVSEQYF. In nucleotides, the CDR3 is TGTGCCAGCAGTTATGCACCGACCGTTTCCGAGCAGTACTTC.

This clonotype was detected many times. V and J are TRBV9 and TRBJ1-2; no firm D call. Trimming took 0 bases from V and 0 from J, leaving 3 bases between them. The germline V gene has CDR1 SGDLS and CDR2 YYNGEE. This CDR3 has 13 residues. The DNA of the CDR3 is TGTGCCAGCAGCGTAGTAACTAACTATGGCTACACCTTC. The encoded protein is CASSVVTNYGYTF.

Remarks on this clonotype: Its ends do not fully match the called genes, so a read error is possible. The V and J genes are TRBV4-3 and TRBJ1-1; 7 positions agree with TRBD1. From germline, CDR1 is LGHNA and CDR2 YSLEER. CDR3 length equals 15 residues. The CDR3 loop reads CASGQDDRVFAEAFF. In DNA form, the CDR3 reads TGCGCCAGCGGCCAGGATGACAGGGTATTCGCTGAAGCTTTCTTT.

This clonotype was recorded many times. This rearrangement joins TRBV28 to TRBJ1-1; no reliable D call. CDR1 and CDR2 (germline): MDHEN, SYDVKM. The CDR3 consists of 15 residues. Trimming pared 1 base from V and 5 bases from J, leaving 14 bases between. The CDR3 region is CASSLSWGGGTEAFF. The CDR3 DNA is TGTGCCAGCAGTTTATCTTGGGGTGGTGGGACTGAAGCTTTCTTT.

This clonotype was recorded many times. The J gene is TRBJ1-1, the V gene TRBV7-8; D ambiguous. Trimming removed 1 base from V and 1 base from J, with 10 bases in between. Looked up from germline, CDR1 is SGHVS and CDR2 is FQNEAQ. The CDR3 covers 15 residues. CDR3 nucleotide sequence: TGTGCCAGCAGCTTAGTTACCGTCGCGAACACTGAAGCTTTCTTT. Translating it yields CASSLVTVANTEAFF.

This clonotype was picked up many times. The chain couples TRBV4-3 to TRBJ2-3; D gene ambiguous. From germline, CDR1 is LGHNA and CDR2 YSLEER. V was clipped by 6 bases and J by 4 bases, with 11 bases between them. CDR3 length: 13 residues. CDR3 nucleotides: TGCGCCAGCAGTCGAAGTCTTGCAGATACGCAGTATTTT. Its translation is CASSRSLADTQYF.

The chain uses TRBV29-1 and TRBJ2-5, with 12 bases identical to TRBD2. Per the germline V gene, CDR1 is SQVTM and CDR2 is ANQGSEA. The junction had 13 bases not matched to a gene; V was cut back by 0 bases and J by 5 bases. The CDR3 loop spans 18 amino acids. The CDR3 is CSVEDLGLAGHTSETQYF. CDR3 DNA: TGCAGCGTTGAAGATCTAGGACTAGCGGGACATACGTCGGAGACCCAGTACTTC.

There are many counts of this clonotype. V is TRBV29-1 and J is TRBJ2-5; 9 positions match TRBD1. The CDR3 has 14 residues. Looked up from germline, CDR1 is SQVTM and CDR2 is ANQGSEA. The trim removed 3 bases at V and 5 bases at J, leaving 7 bases unmatched. The CDR3 DNA reads as TGCAGCGTTGACTCGGGACAGGGTCAGGAGACCCAGTACTTC. This translates into CSVDSGQGQETQYF.

This chain's CDR3 is CASSLSQEYSGNTIYF. The CDR3 DNA sequence: TGTGCCAGCAGTTTATCCCAGGAGTACTCTGGAAACACCATATATTTT. This chain connects TRBV27 to TRBJ1-3; D is undetermined. Germline V gives CDR1 MNHEY, CDR2 SMNVEV (reference sequence). The CDR3 has 16 amino acids. V lost 0 bases, J lost 0 bases, and 9 bases lay in between.

This chain connects TRBV7-6 to TRBJ1-5; D may be TRBD1 (5 bases). The CDR3 runs 15 residues. CDR1 SGHVS and CDR2 FNYEAQ come from the germline V gene. The V and J ends lost 5 bases and 7 bases respectively, with 18 bases between them. The CDR3 DNA reads as TGTGCCAGCAGCGGACCCTGGGGGGGGTACCAGCCCCAGCATTTT. This encodes CASSGPWGGYQPQHF. The whole variable domain, filled in from reference TRBV7-6 and TRBJ1-5, reads GAGVSQSPRYKVTKRGQDVALRCDPISGHVSLYWYRQALGQGPEFLTYFNYEAQQDKSGLPNDRFSAERPEGSISTLTIQRTEQRDSAMYRCASSGPWGGYQPQHFGDGTRLSIL.

This clonotype came up many times. The V gene is TRBV9, the J gene TRBJ2-3, with D possibly matching TRBD1 (7 bases). Germline loops: CDR1 SGDLS, CDR2 YYNGEE. V lost 4 bases and J 2 bases, leaving 20 bases between the germline ends. The CDR3 length is 17 residues. CDR3 coding DNA: TGTGCCAGCAGCACTAGCCGACAGGGTGGACCCACAGATACGCAGTATTTT. Translating gives CASSTSRQGGPTDTQYF.

This clonotype was found many times. The gene calls are TRBV6-1 and TRBJ2-1, with TRBD1 matching over 9 bases. V lost 1 base and J lost 15; bases outside the gene matches: 13. Germline CDR1 and CDR2: MNHNS and SASEGT. CDR3 length: 15 amino acids. CDR3 DNA: TGTGCCAGCAGTGAAGTCGGGGACAGGGCCGTCCCGGGGTTCTTC. This codes for CASSEVGDRAVPGFF.

This clonotype showed up many times. V usage is TRBV7-9 and J usage is TRBJ2-2; TRBD1 matches 7 bases. V was pared by 5 bases and J by 2 bases, with 11 bases of the junction left unmatched. Germline lookup yields CDR1 SEHNR and CDR2 FQNEAQ (reference sequence). The CDR3 consists of 17 residues. The CDR3 is CASSARDSNLNTGELFF. In nucleotides, the CDR3 is TGTGCCAGCAGCGCCCGGGACAGCAACTTAAACACCGGGGAGCTGTTTTTT. Full variable domain (rest looked up from reference TRBV7-9 and TRBJ2-2): DTGVSQNPRHKITKRGQNVTFRCDPISEHNRLYWYRQTLGQGPEFLTYFQNEAQLEKSRLLSDRFSAERPKGSFSTLEIQRTEQGDSAMYLCASSARDSNLNTGELFFGEGSRLTVL.